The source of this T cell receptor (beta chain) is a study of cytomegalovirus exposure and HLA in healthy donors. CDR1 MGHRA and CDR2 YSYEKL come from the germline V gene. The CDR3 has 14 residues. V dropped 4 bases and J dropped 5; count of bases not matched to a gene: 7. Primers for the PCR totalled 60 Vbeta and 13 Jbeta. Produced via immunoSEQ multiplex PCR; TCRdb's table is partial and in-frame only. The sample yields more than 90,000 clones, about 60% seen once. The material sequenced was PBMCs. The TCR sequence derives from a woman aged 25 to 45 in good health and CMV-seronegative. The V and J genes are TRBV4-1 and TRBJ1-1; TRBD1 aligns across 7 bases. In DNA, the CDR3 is TGCGCCAGCAGCCGAGCAGGGGGGCCTACTGAAGCTTTCTTT. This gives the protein CASSRAGGPTEAFF.